The source of this TCR beta chain is a study of CD8 T cells in Susac syndrome. RNA amounts of roughly 0.45 to 1 ug underwent reverse transcription with random hexamers. TCRdb re-called the immunoSEQ multiplex PCR reads with MiXCR, one entry per CDR3 protein. The table includes under 350,000 distinct CDR3 sequences, just over 90% detected once. The CDR3 totals 13 residues. J gave up 2 bases and V 5 bases, and 4 bases lay outside the gene matches. Germline-derived CDR1 and CDR2 are DFQATT and SNEGSKA (reference sequence). This rearrangement joins TRBV20-1 to TRBJ2-5; TRBD2 aligns across 8 bases. The sequence came from a human donor with multiple sclerosis. Material: CD4+ T cells from PBMCs. CDR3 bases: TGCAGTGCTCCGGGACTAGGACAAGAGACCCAGTACTTC. This gives the protein CSAPGLGQETQYF.